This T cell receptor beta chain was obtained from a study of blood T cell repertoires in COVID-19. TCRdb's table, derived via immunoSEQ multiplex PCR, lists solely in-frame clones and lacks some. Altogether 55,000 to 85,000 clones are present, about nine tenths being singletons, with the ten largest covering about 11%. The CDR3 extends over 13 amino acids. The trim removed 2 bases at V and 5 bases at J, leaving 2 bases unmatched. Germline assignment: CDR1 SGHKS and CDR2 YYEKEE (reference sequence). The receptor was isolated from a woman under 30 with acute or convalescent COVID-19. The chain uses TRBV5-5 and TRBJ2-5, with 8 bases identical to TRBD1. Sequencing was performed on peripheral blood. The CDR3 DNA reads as TGTGCCAGCAGCTTTGACAGGGGCGAGACCCAGTACTTC. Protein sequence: CASSFDRGETQYF.